This T cell receptor (beta chain) was sequenced during a study of cytomegalovirus exposure and HLA in healthy donors. As to this clone: What it binds is not known.

Study-wide findings and caveats: With later analysis, a missense DCLRE1C variant became linked to TCR beta V- and J-gene trimming.

13 Jbeta primers and 60 Vbeta primers were used for the PCR. The data were produced by immunoSEQ multiplex PCR, yet TCRdb's version contains in-frame clones alone and is incomplete. The table has 15,000 to 20,000 clones, 65% to 75% seen once; the top ten hold roughly 3.6%. CDR1 and CDR2 from the germline V gene are GTSNPN and SVGIG (reference sequence). The CDR3 extends over 11 amino acids. Trimming took 1 base from V and 5 from J, leaving 5 bases between them. The V gene is TRBV30, the J gene TRBJ1-2; D gene unclear. The source of this sequence is a man younger than 30 in good health and CMV-seronegative. The specimen was PBMCs. CDR3 DNA: TGTGCCTGGAGTGCGGTTTATGGCTACACCTTC. Its protein is CAWSAVYGYTF.